This passage covers 17 T cell receptor beta chains from one sample sequenced in a study of cytomegalovirus exposure and HLA in healthy donors. 60 Vbeta and 13 Jbeta primers were used in PCR. Sequencing was performed with immunoSEQ multiplex PCR; in TCRdb, only in-frame clones are kept and a portion is missing. This table has some 150,000 clones, over 70% appearing once. What was sequenced was PBMCs. Receptor source: a man aged 35 to 55 in good health and CMV-seropositive.

The genes are TRBV4-3 and TRBJ1-2; no clear D gene. Between the trimmed V and J ends, which lost 4 bases and 7 bases, there was a span of 13 bases. CDR3 length: 13 residues. From germline, CDR1 is LGHNA and CDR2 YSLEER. CDR3 sequence: CASSPRLDFGYTF. The CDR3 region has the DNA TGCGCCAGCAGCCCCCGGTTGGACTTTGGCTACACCTTC.

V and J are TRBV27 and TRBJ2-7; D gene uncertain. CDR3 length equals 15 residues. V was clipped by 2 bases and J by 2 bases, with 13 bases between them. Germline assignment: CDR1 MNHEY and CDR2 SMNVEV (reference sequence). The DNA of the CDR3 is TGTGCCAGCAGTTTAATGGCAGACTCTGCCTACGAGCAGTACTTC. This encodes CASSLMADSAYEQYF.

V is TRBV30 and J is TRBJ2-7, with 7 bases fitting TRBD1. There are 14 residues in the CDR3. Trimming at V came to 7 bases and at J to 1 base, leaving 10 bases not matched to a gene. CDR1 is GTSNPN, CDR2 SVGIG, per germline (reference sequence). CDR3 in DNA: TGTGCCTTCAGAATCGGGACAGCTTCCTACGAGCAGTACTTC. Translation: CAFRIGTASYEQYF.

V and J are TRBV5-1 and TRBJ2-5; the D is unclear. Trimming stripped 4 bases from V and 5 bases from J, with 12 bases between. Germline loops: CDR1 SGHRS, CDR2 YFSETQ. The CDR3 extends over 13 amino acids. The CDR3 sequence is CASSPGGSETQYF. CDR3 bases: TGCGCCAGCAGCCCCGGTGGTAGTGAGACCCAGTACTTC.

J is TRBJ1-6 and V is TRBV30, with TRBD1 as a possible D gene (6 bases). This CDR3 region has 13 residues. V was trimmed by 4 bases and J by 10 bases, leaving 14 bases between them. Per the germline V gene, CDR1 is GTSNPN and CDR2 is SVGIG (reference sequence). The CDR3 here is CAWTTGNESPLHF. The CDR3 DNA is TGTGCCTGGACAACAGGGAATGAATCACCCCTCCACTTT.

The gene calls are TRBV5-1 and TRBJ1-1, with D tentatively TRBD1 (6 bases). The CDR3 is 14 residues long. CDR1 and CDR2 from the germline V gene are SGHRS and YFSETQ. Between the trimmed V and J ends, which lost 1 base and 7 bases, there was a span of 14 bases. CDR3: CASSLQGGGGEAFF. CDR3 nucleotide sequence: TGCGCCAGCAGCTTGCAGGGAGGGGGAGGTGAAGCTTTCTTT.

The CDR3 loop reads CASSLYRVGDSNQPQHF. CDR3 sequence (DNA): TGCGCCAGCAGCCTATACAGGGTCGGGGATAGCAATCAGCCCCAGCATTTT. The chain joins TRBV4-3 to TRBJ1-5; a possible D gene is TRBD1 (6 bases). This CDR3 comprises 17 residues. Germline assignment: CDR1 LGHNA and CDR2 YSLEER. V was shortened by 4 bases and J by 0 bases, with 16 bases between the two germline ends.

The V gene is TRBV7-2, the J gene TRBJ1-3; the D gene is possibly TRBD1 (6 bases). This CDR3 is 17 amino acids long. Germline assignment: CDR1 SGHTA and CDR2 FQGNSA. Trimming left V 6 bases short and J 0 bases short, with 18 bases between. The CDR3 DNA reads TGTGCCAGCAGTTCGTCGGGGGGCTGGGGCTCTGGAAACACCATATATTTT. Its translation is CASSSSGGWGSGNTIYF.

V is TRBV29-1 and J is TRBJ1-5; no firm D call. This CDR3 spans 13 amino acids. Germline-derived CDR1 and CDR2 are SQVTM and ANQGSEA. The V and J ends lost 4 bases and 7 bases respectively, with 14 bases between them. The CDR3 loop is CSVGHVRGQPQHF. CDR3 DNA: TGCAGCGTTGGCCACGTCCGAGGCCAGCCCCAGCATTTT.

This chain joins TRBV4-3 and TRBJ1-2; the D is unclear. Per the germline V gene, CDR1 is LGHNA and CDR2 is YSLEER. The CDR3 loop spans 15 amino acids. V lost 4 bases, J lost 2 bases, and 14 bases lay in between. The CDR3 bases are TGCGCCAGCAGCCCAAGACAAAATTCAAACTATGGCTACACCTTC. Its protein is CASSPRQNSNYGYTF.

The rearrangement links TRBV7-9 to TRBJ1-2, with 11 bases matching TRBD1. The CDR3 spans 15 residues. The ends lost 5 bases at V and 4 bases at J; junction bases unmatched: 6. Germline assignment: CDR1 SEHNR and CDR2 FQNEAQ (reference sequence). Written as DNA, the CDR3 is TGTGCCAGCAGCCACCGGGACAGGGGGATCTATGGCTACACCTTC. Amino acid sequence: CASSHRDRGIYGYTF.

This clone was detected only once. The genes are TRBV7-9 and TRBJ2-7; 12 bases fit TRBD2. Germline V gene data show CDR1 as SEHNR and CDR2 as FQNEAQ (reference sequence). The ends lost 5 bases at V and 7 bases at J; junction bases unmatched: 15. The CDR3 loop spans 17 amino acids. The CDR3 here is CASSAGTSGPKVREQYF. CDR3 sequence (DNA): TGTGCCAGCAGCGCGGGGACTAGCGGGCCTAAGGTGAGGGAGCAGTACTTC.

The chain carries TRBV4-2 and TRBJ2-7; possibly TRBD1 for D (6 bases). Germline loops: CDR1 LGHNA, CDR2 YNFKEQ. V was trimmed by 0 bases and J by 2 bases, leaving 17 bases between them. The CDR3 consists of 17 residues. The CDR3, as DNA: TGTGCCAGCAGCCAAGATCTTTCGGCAGGGGTGGCCTACGAGCAGTACTTC. Translated: CASSQDLSAGVAYEQYF.

V usage is TRBV6-6 and J usage is TRBJ2-2, with 9 bases matching TRBD1. Germline CDR1 is MNHNY and CDR2 is SVGAGI (reference sequence). CDR3 length equals 16 residues. V lost 5 bases, J lost 4 bases, and 8 bases stayed unmatched. In nucleotides, the CDR3 is TGTGCCAGCAGTCCTGGACAGGGGTTGGGCACCGGGGAGCTGTTTTTT. Its protein is CASSPGQGLGTGELFF.

The rearrangement uses TRBV9 and TRBJ1-2; a weak D match, TRBD1 (5 bases). The CDR3 is made up of 14 amino acids. Germline V gives CDR1 SGDLS, CDR2 YYNGEE. V lost 0 bases and J 4 bases, leaving 10 bases between the germline ends. CDR3 in DNA: TGTGCCAGCAGCGTAGCGGGGGGTGGCTATGGCTACACCTTC. This sequence encodes CASSVAGGGYGYTF. Full variable domain (rest looked up from reference TRBV9 and TRBJ1-2): DSGVTQTPKHLITATGQRVTLRCSPRSGDLSVYWYQQSLDQGLQFLIQYYNGEERAKGNILERFSAQQFPDLHSELNLSSLELGDSALYFCASSVAGGGYGYTFGSGTRLTVV.

J is TRBJ2-3 and V is TRBV6-6; 7 nucleotides match TRBD1. In germline, CDR1 is MNHNY, CDR2 SVGAGI (reference sequence). There are 16 residues in the CDR3. J lost 1 base, V lost 2 bases, and 6 bases had no gene match. This CDR3 is CASSYTQGVGTDTQYF. The CDR3 DNA follows: TGTGCCAGCAGTTACACCCAGGGGGTTGGCACAGATACGCAGTATTTT.

This clone has only a few counts. The rearrangement uses TRBV25-1 and TRBJ1-1; D gene unclear. The CDR3 totals 14 residues. V was trimmed by 2 bases and J by 0 bases, leaving 7 bases between them. In germline, CDR1 is MGHDK, CDR2 SYGVNS. CDR3 in amino acids: CASSESLMNTEAFF. The CDR3 DNA is TGTGCCAGCAGTGAAAGCCTTATGAACACTGAAGCTTTCTTT.